This entry features one T cell receptor beta chain sequence. Its antigen is not known. This specimen belongs to a study of cytomegalovirus exposure and HLA in healthy donors. Study-wide background: Researchers found that about 84% of 350 to 500 genotyped donors fell within the Caucasian-associated ancestry cluster. Study-level points and caveats: An analysis done earlier found most TCR beta V segments productive about 87% or about 30% of the time. V- and J-gene trimming in TCR beta was tied to a missense DCLRE1C variant by an analysis performed later. Cytomegalovirus association was listed for approximately 150 TCR beta chains.

Per the germline V gene, CDR1 is SGHAT and CDR2 is FQNNGV. V was cut by 5 bases and J by 7 bases, with 15 bases left in between. This CDR3 is built from 13 residues. PCR amplification relied on 60 Vbeta primers (plus 13 Jbeta primers). Assay: immunoSEQ multiplex PCR; the TCRdb copy retains only in-frame clones and omits some. The sample gives around 120,000 clones, 80% of which show up once; more than 8% is in the top ten. The sample was PBMCs. The TCR sequence derives from a female donor in good health and CMV-seropositive. The chain employs TRBV11-2 and TRBJ2-7, with D tentatively TRBD2 (5 bases). CDR3 in DNA: TGTGCCAGCAGCCCGCCCGGGGTGGAGGAGCAGTACTTC. Its protein product is CASSPPGVEEQYF.